The 5 T cell receptor beta chains presented below share a single source sample, sequenced in a study of blood T cells in healthy people across ages. Through a sample-barcoded 5' primer and a J-beta primer mix, a second PCR was run for about 6 to 11 cycles. One entry per CDR3 protein, called by TCRdb with MiXCR from the 5' RACE reads. The data show over 1,300,000 distinct CDR3 sequences, around 59% seen once. Sample: blood. These receptors all stem from a man between 18 and 29 years old in good health.

This chain connects TRBV20-1 to TRBJ2-1; 10 bases are a match to TRBD1. Germline CDR1 reads DFQATT; CDR2 reads SNEGSKA (reference sequence). Trimming at V came to 4 bases and at J to 2 bases, leaving 5 bases not matched to a gene. The CDR3 has 15 amino acids. The CDR3 region is CSATQGTGAYNEQFF. DNA for the CDR3: TGCAGTGCTACCCAAGGGACAGGGGCCTACAATGAGCAGTTCTTC.

As concerns this clonotype: One junction end disagrees with the germline gene, perhaps due to a read error. The V and J genes are TRBV20-1 and TRBJ2-7; no reliable D call. CDR1 DFQATT and CDR2 SNEGSKA come from the germline V gene (reference sequence). The CDR3 length is 10 residues. The CDR3 DNA reads as TGCGGTGCTCCTAACGGTGAGCAGTACTTC. Its translation is CGAPNGEQYF.

Only one count was recorded for this clonotype. One end of the junction varies from germline; a read error may be responsible. The gene calls are TRBV5-1 and TRBJ1-2, with unresolved D. The germline CDR1 and CDR2 sequences are SGHRS and YFSETQ. The CDR3 length is 15 residues. The CDR3: CASSLSQTPNYGYTF. CDR3 bases: TGTGCCAGCAGCTTAAGTCAGACTCCTAACTATGGCTACACCTTC.

V usage is TRBV20-1 and J usage is TRBJ2-7; D may be TRBD2 (5 bases). The CDR3 runs to 15 residues. Looked up from germline, CDR1 is DFQATT and CDR2 is SNEGSKA (reference sequence). V was clipped by 5 bases and J by 3 bases, with 20 bases between them. The CDR3 sequence is CSAGSRPSGNYEQYF. The CDR3, as DNA: TGCAGTGCTGGATCTCGACCGTCGGGGAACTACGAGCAGTACTTC.

The chain is built from TRBV7-9 and TRBJ1-2; 10 bases are a match to TRBD1. V shed 7 bases and J 3 bases; nucleotides not matched to a gene: 2. The germline CDR1 and CDR2 sequences are SEHNR and FQNEAQ (reference sequence). The CDR3 is 13 residues long. The CDR3 protein is CASIGQGDYGYTF. The CDR3 region has the DNA TGTGCCAGCATCGGACAGGGGGACTATGGCTACACCTTC.